A single T cell receptor (beta chain) is shown here with its context. Its antigen remains unknown. Sequencing used immunoSEQ multiplex PCR; TCRdb keeps in-frame clones, though not all of them. The sample includes 96,000 or so clones, approximately 90% of them seen just once. This sample was taken from a study of T cell responses to AZD1222 COVID-19 vaccine. Across the study: Second-dose intervals of approximately 4 or approximately 12 weeks were pooled.

Notes on the study in general: At baseline, just a handful of AZD1222 recipients tested seropositive. The donor cohort was predominantly white British with a female majority, and clonal diversity may have been underestimated.

CDR1 SGHAT and CDR2 FQNNGV come from the germline V gene. V was trimmed by 5 bases and J by 2 bases, leaving 9 bases between them. This CDR3 contains 14 residues. Source: peripheral blood, taken on day 0 of AZD1222 vaccination. This clonotype was obtained from an adult in good health. The chain couples TRBV11-2 to TRBJ2-2; the D gene is possibly TRBD1 (6 bases). The CDR3 DNA reads as TGTGCCAGCAGCAAGACAGGAAACACCGGGGAGCTGTTTTTT. This sequence encodes CASSKTGNTGELFF.